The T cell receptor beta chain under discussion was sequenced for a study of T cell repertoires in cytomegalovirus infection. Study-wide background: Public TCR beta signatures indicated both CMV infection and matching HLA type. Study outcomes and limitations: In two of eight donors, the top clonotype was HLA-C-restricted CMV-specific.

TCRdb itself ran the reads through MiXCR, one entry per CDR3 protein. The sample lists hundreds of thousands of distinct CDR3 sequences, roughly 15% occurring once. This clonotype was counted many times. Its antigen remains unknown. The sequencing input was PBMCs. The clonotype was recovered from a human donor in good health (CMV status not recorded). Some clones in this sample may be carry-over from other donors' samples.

CDR3 coding DNA: TGTGCCAGCAGCGGGACGGACCCCTACGAGCAGTACTTC. Its translation: CASSGTDPYEQYF. The rearrangement uses TRBV12-3 or TRBV12-4 and TRBJ2-7, with D tentatively TRBD1 or TRBD2 (5 bases each). CDR3 length: 13 residues. Trimming cost V 6 bases and J 2 bases, with 11 bases left between them.